This T cell receptor beta chain was obtained from a study of T cells in narcolepsy. In the study overall: Donors had narcolepsy type 1 or type 2, or were healthy controls.

In regard to this clone: Its target is not known.

Profiled with immunoSEQ multiplex PCR; TCRdb holds only in-frame clones, not every one. Of about 35,000 clones listed, around 80% are singletons. Findings of the study overall: Blood of same and different patients, but not healthy controls, reportedly held recurring autoreactive clonotypes.

Sequenced material: memory (CD45RA-) CD4+ T cells from blood. This receptor was obtained from a human donor in good health.

The CDR3 here is CASGLPTGEQYF. As DNA, the CDR3 is TGTGCTAGTGGTTTGCCCACGGGGGAGCAGTACTTC. V usage is TRBV12-5 and J usage is TRBJ2-7; D may be TRBD2 (5 bases). The CDR3 contains 12 residues. Germline V gene sequence: CDR1 LGHNT, CDR2 FRNRAP. The ends were cut back, 2 bases at V and 7 bases at J, with 9 bases in the middle.